These T cell receptor beta chains were read from a single sample in a study of OX40 agonist ivuxolimab in advanced cancers. Some clones are missing from TCRdb's copy, which holds only in-frame ones; the method was immunoSEQ multiplex PCR. The sample records fewer than 20,000 clones, about three quarters being singletons. The material sequenced was CD4+ or CD8+ T cells sorted from blood, taken in a trial of the OX40 agonist ivuxolimab. Every receptor here comes from an adult with an advanced solid tumor such as melanoma, head and neck, liver or kidney cancer. CDR3s include the opening cysteine and the closing phenylalanine or tryptophan. The D gene is left open where the match is weak.

v_call	d_call	j_call	cdr3_nt	cdr3_aa
TRBV6-5	NA	TRBJ1-2	TGTGCCAGCAGTTACAACTATGGCTACACCTTC	CASSYNYGYTF
TRBV6-4	NA	TRBJ2-3	TGTGCCAGCAGTGACTCAACAGGGGGGGCAGATACGCAGTATTTT	CASSDSTGGADTQYF
TRBV28	TRBD1	TRBJ2-7	TGTGCCAGCAGTAGACTGACAGGGCTCCTCTCCTACGAGCAGTACTTC	CASSRLTGLLSYEQYF
TRBV15	NA	TRBJ1-5	TGTGCCACCAGCAGAGACTATCAGGACGGGGGCAATCAGCCCCAGCATTTT	CATSRDYQDGGNQPQHF
TRBV9	NA	TRBJ2-3	TGTGCCAGCAGCGCTCGACCCGGGACAAGATCTACAGATACGCAGTATTTT	CASSARPGTRSTDTQYF
TRBV5-5	NA	TRBJ2-7	TGTGCCAGCAGCTTTAGCGTCGGCCCCTACGAGCAGTACTTC	CASSFSVGPYEQYF
TRBV21-1	NA	TRBJ2-7	TGTGCCAGCCCGGGTCGAGCAGCAATCTCATCCGGCGAGCAGTACTTC	CASPGRAAISSGEQYF
TRBV4-2	TRBD2	TRBJ2-1	TGTGCCAGCAGCCTAAGACTAGCGCCCTACAATGAGCAGTTCTTC	CASSLRLAPYNEQFF
TRBV27	NA	TRBJ2-3	TGTGCCAGCAGTTTATCGCCGGGCACAGATACGCAGTATTTT	CASSLSPGTDTQYF
TRBV4-2	TRBD1	TRBJ1-2	TGTGCCAGCAGCCAAGATATCGCTGACAGGGGGCGAGGCTACACCTTC	CASSQDIADRGRGYTF
TRBV6-6	NA	TRBJ1-1	TGTGCCAGCAGTTACACGACGAACACTGAAGCTTTCTTT	CASSYTTNTEAFF